The rows below give T cell receptor beta chains drawn from one sample of a study of blood T cell repertoires in COVID-19. Clones were read by immunoSEQ multiplex PCR, and TCRdb kept only the in-frame ones, dropping some. The table shows about 77,000 clones, with over 70% occurring only once. The source material was peripheral blood. The receptors here all came from a man in his sixties with acute or convalescent COVID-19. The CDR3 runs from the conserved cysteine through the conserved F or W. D genes are given only for firm matches. The size entry is marked missing in some rows and otherwise reads once, few, many or a size class.

TRBJ2-1	TRBD2	.	TRBV7-3	CASSLRGSGGAYNEQFF	TGTGCCAGCAGCTTAAGGGGTAGCGGGGGGGCATACAATGAGCAGTTCTTC
TRBJ2-7	.	few	TRBV18	CASSPNREPHEQYF	TGTGCCAGCTCACCCAACAGGGAACCCCACGAGCAGTACTTC
TRBJ2-1	.	.	TRBV5-4	CASSGPDSNNEQFF	TGTGCCAGCAGCGGGCCAGACAGTAACAATGAGCAGTTCTTC
TRBJ2-6	TRBD1	.	TRBV19	CASQASSGQGRSGANVLTF	TGTGCCAGTCAGGCCAGCTCGGGACAGGGGAGGTCTGGGGCCAACGTCCTGACTTTC
TRBJ2-2	TRBD1	.	TRBV19	CASSIGAQGAGELFF	TGTGCCAGTAGTATCGGGGCACAGGGGGCCGGGGAGCTGTTTTTT
TRBJ2-7	.	.	TRBV10-1	CASSESASVDEQYF	TGCGCCAGCAGTGAGTCGGCTAGCGTGGACGAGCAGTACTTC
TRBJ1-6	TRBD1	many	TRBV6-1	CASSESTGGDSPLHF	TGTGCCAGCAGTGAATCGACAGGGGGGGATTCACCCCTCCACTTT
TRBJ1-3	TRBD1	once	TRBV19	CASSTGRGLTGNTIYF	TGTGCCAGTAGTACGGGCAGGGGGCTTACTGGAAACACCATATATTTT
TRBJ1-6	.	.	TRBV6-5	CASSWEGTINSPLHF	TGTGCCAGCAGCTGGGAGGGGACGATTAACTCACCCCTCCACTTT
TRBJ1-3	.	.	TRBV15	CATSRERGATGNTIYF	TGTGCCACCAGCAGAGAGCGGGGGGCGACTGGAAACACCATATATTTT
TRBJ2-1	TRBD1	.	TRBV7-8	CASSPGQGRDEQFF	TGTGCCAGCAGCCCTGGACAGGGAAGGGATGAGCAGTTCTTC
TRBJ2-5	TRBD1	once	TRBV5-4	CASSETPDRGTQYF	TGTGCCAGCTCCGAAACACCCGACAGGGGGACCCAGTACTTC
TRBJ2-3	TRBD2	.	TRBV5-6	CASSPGGAGTDTQYF	TGTGCCAGCAGCCCCGGAGGAGCGGGGACAGATACGCAGTATTTT
TRBJ2-7	TRBD2	once	TRBV5-1	CASSLGWRTSGSLGGEQYF	TGCGCCAGCAGCTTGGGGTGGCGGACTAGCGGGAGTTTAGGTGGCGAGCAGTACTTC
TRBJ1-4	TRBD1	.	TRBV19	CASRQGAYATNEKLFF	TGTGCCAGTAGGCAGGGGGCGTATGCAACTAATGAAAAACTGTTTTTT
TRBJ2-5	TRBD2	.	TRBV10-3	CATQVGLAGVGGETQYF	TGTGCCACCCAAGTAGGACTAGCGGGGGTTGGAGGAGAGACCCAGTACTTC
TRBJ2-5	.	.	TRBV5-1	CASSLGPSVQETQYF	TGCGCCAGCAGCTTGGGCCCAAGCGTTCAAGAGACCCAGTACTTC
TRBJ2-5	.	.	TRBV6-5	CASSLGLQETQYF	TGTGCCAGCAGTCTGGGACTGCAAGAGACCCAGTACTTC
TRBJ2-1	.	.	TRBV15	CATSRSLASEQFF	TGTGCCACCAGCCGTAGCCTAGCGAGTGAGCAGTTCTTC
TRBJ2-6	.	.	TRBV6-5	CAVQISGANVLTF	TGTGCCGTCCAGATATCTGGGGCCAACGTCCTGACTTTC
TRBJ2-5	.	.	TRBV30	CAWSWGRETQYF	TGTGCCTGGAGTTGGGGCAGGGAGACCCAGTACTTC
TRBJ1-2	.	.	TRBV25-1	CASSEYETGRDGYTF	TGTGCCAGCAGTGAATACGAAACAGGGAGGGATGGCTACACCTTC
TRBJ1-2	.	few	TRBV10-3	CAISESRVVYGYTF	TGTGCCATCAGTGAGTCCAGGGTGGTCTATGGCTACACCTTC